At least ten counts were recorded for the clone carrying this T cell receptor (beta chain). Its antigen remains unidentified. The CDR3 length is 13 residues. Per germline, CDR1 MNHEY and CDR2 SMNVEV (reference sequence). Trimming cost V 8 bases and J 6 bases, with 13 bases left between them. This entry belongs to a study of shared clonotypes between healthy human individuals. The study drew its donors from healthy HIV-negative adults without recent acute infections or vaccinations. CCR7-negative CD45RA+ TemRA cells were pooled with CD45RO+ cells for CD8 memory. Sequencing was performed with immunoSEQ multiplex PCR; in TCRdb, only in-frame clones are kept and a portion is missing. In the table there are more than 550,000 clones, roughly 91% of which are singletons. Study-level points and caveats: A small donor pool kept down the genetic and exposure-history diversity that was represented. An expected dependence of interdonor clonotype sharing on sequencing depth was noted.

The sequenced material came from memory CD8+ T cells from PBMCs. Subset given: CD45RO+ cells pooled with CCR7-negative TemRA cells. This rearrangement joins TRBV27 to TRBJ1-4; tentative D call: TRBD1 (5 bases). This clonotype originated in a man in his late teens or twenties in good health. Some clones in this sample may be carry-over from other donors' samples. CDR3 residues: CASSGREYEKLFF. CDR3 nucleotides: TGTGCCAGCTCGGGCAGGGAATATGAAAAACTGTTTTTT.